Listed here is a single T cell receptor beta chain. Germline V gives CDR1 SGHNT, CDR2 YYREEE (reference sequence). The CDR3 is 13 residues long. Trimming cost V 0 bases and J 8 bases, with 9 bases left between them. Profiled with immunoSEQ multiplex PCR; TCRdb holds only in-frame clones, not every one. Of about 130,000 clones listed, over 80% are singletons. The sample comes from a study of T cell responses to AZD1222 COVID-19 vaccine. This receptor was obtained from an adult in good health. Sequencing used peripheral blood, obtained on day 0 of AZD1222 vaccination. V usage is TRBV5-4 and J usage is TRBJ2-4, with D possibly being TRBD2 (7 bases). The CDR3 nucleotides are TGTGCCAGCAGCTTGGTAGGGGGGGACATTCAGTACTTC. Translation gives CASSLVGGDIQYF.